The source of this T cell receptor beta chain is a study of OX40 agonist ivuxolimab in advanced cancers. Turning to the study itself: Ivuxolimab, which is an agonistic anti-OX40 (CD134) antibody, was administered to the patients. The study gave patients intravenous ivuxolimab at 0.01 to 10 mg/kg every 2 weeks.

Blood draws occurred at baseline, cycle 4 day 1, and cycle 7 day 1. Clones were sequenced by immunoSEQ multiplex PCR, and TCRdb holds only the in-frame ones, with some missing. The table records over 45,000 clones, approximately 80% of them present only once. Trimming removed 7 bases from V and 3 bases from J; junction bases left unmatched: 8. From germline, CDR1 is LNHDA and CDR2 SQIVND (reference sequence). The CDR3 has 15 amino acids. Source: CD4+ or CD8+ T cells sorted from blood, taken in a trial of the OX40 agonist ivuxolimab. The source of this sequence is an adult with an advanced solid tumor such as melanoma, head and neck, liver or kidney cancer. The rearrangement uses TRBV19 and TRBJ1-5, with 8 bases fitting TRBD1. The CDR3 sequence is CASKVRTGTNQPQHF. The DNA for the CDR3 is TGTGCCAGTAAGGTCCGGACAGGGACCAATCAGCCCCAGCATTTT.